This T cell receptor beta chain was recorded in a study of shared clonotypes between healthy human individuals. Study as a whole: The plates for each donor numbered three CD4 naive, three CD4 memory, two CD8 naive and one CD8 memory. Findings of the study overall: The study found lower generation probabilities in non-shared clonotypes than in those shared by all four donors.

In the authors' methods: As immunoSEQ supplied junction-only sequences (without quality scores), filtering differed. Libraries were prepared by immunoSEQ multiplex PCR; TCRdb keeps only in-frame clonotypes and omits some of them. D and trimming were read from the DNA, whereas the V and J calls and clone size are those reported in that table. The data contain more than 2 million clones, 85% to 95% of them singletons. Regarding this clone: The antigen is unknown.

With 5 bases removed from V and 4 bases from J, the gap between germline ends came to 12 bases. The CDR3 covers 13 residues. Germline loops: CDR1 LNHDA, CDR2 SQIVND (reference sequence). CD45RO negativity and positive selection for CCR7 defined naive CD8 cells, a population that excluded terminally differentiated effector memory CD45RA+ cells. The donor population consisted of healthy HIV-negative adults with no recent acute infections or vaccinations. This receptor was obtained from a man younger than 35 in good health. Specimen: naive CD8+ T cells sorted from blood. The J gene is TRBJ2-7, the V gene TRBV19; tentatively, D is TRBD1 or TRBD2 (5 bases each). The CDR3 DNA reads TGTGCCAGTAGTCCCGGGACCCAGTACGAGCAGTACTTC. Translation gives CASSPGTQYEQYF. The variable domain in full, completed from reference TRBV19 and TRBJ2-7, reads DGGITQSPKYLFRKEGQNVTLSCEQNLNHDAMYWYRQDPGQGLRLIYYSQIVNDFQKGDIAEGYSVSREKKESFPLTVTSAQKNPTAFYLCASSPGTQYEQYFGPGTRLTVT.